This T cell receptor beta chain came from a study of CD8 T cells in ankylosing spondylitis. This clonotype was seen many times. The target antigen is unknown. General study findings and limits: Relatively rare in peripheral blood, disease-linked clones were also CD8+. Ankylosing spondylitis blood seemed to carry a telltale TCR beta motif made of fewer than ten highly homologous variants. It was reported that disease-linked clones were significantly enriched in matched ankylosing spondylitis synovial fluid.

Making the TCR beta libraries involved quantitative 5'-RACE with molecular barcodes. TCRdb re-derived calls from the 5' RACE reads in MiXCR, one entry per CDR3 protein. Of a few hundred thousand distinct CDR3 sequences in the sample, about a sixth were seen once. V was shortened by 4 bases and J by 0 bases, with 4 bases between the two germline ends. The length of the CDR3 is 14 residues. This chain joins TRBV12-3 or TRBV12-4 and TRBJ2-6, with D unclear. Sequencing used blood, either unsorted or a sorted T cell fraction (not recorded which). This clonotype was obtained from a male donor with ankylosing spondylitis. DNA of the CDR3: TGTGCCAGCAGTTCGGCCTCTGGGGCCAACGTCCTGACTTTC. Its protein product is CASSSASGANVLTF.